This T cell receptor beta chain originates from a study of blood T cell repertoires in COVID-19. Study summary: Italy, Spain and the United States were the sources of the convalescent and acute COVID-19 samples. Nucleic acid was either cDNA or gDNA, and it came from T cells, B-cell-depleted T cells, or PBMCs.

This CDR3 is built from 15 residues. CDR1 is MNHEY, CDR2 SMNVEV, per germline (reference sequence). V was clipped by 2 bases and J by 5 bases; unmatched bases: 7. Authors' data handling: Scientists estimated how many nucleated cells there were by amplifying reference gene primers. Produced via immunoSEQ multiplex PCR; TCRdb's table is partial and in-frame only. V, J and clone size are taken as reported in that table, and D and trimming were inferred from the DNA itself. Of 35,000 to 45,000 clones in the sample, 85% to 95% were seen once. This sequence joins TRBV27 and TRBJ2-5; 8 bases line up with TRBD1. The clonotype was recovered from a middle-aged man with active COVID-19. Material: peripheral blood. CDR3 sequence reads: CASSLIAGGRETQYF. The CDR3 bases are TGTGCCAGCAGTTTAATCGCAGGGGGCCGTGAGACCCAGTACTTC.